The present TCR beta chain was sequenced within a study of blood T cell repertoires in COVID-19. Study information: From T cells, B-cell-depleted T cells, or PBMCs came the material, which was cDNA or gDNA.

In the study's own analysis: Estimated nucleated cell counts came from reference gene primer amplification. The protocol was immunoSEQ multiplex PCR, while the TCRdb copy is restricted to in-frame clones and leaves out a portion. Clone size and the V and J calls come from that table; the DNA yielded D and trimming. The table has 200,000 to 250,000 clones, around nine tenths seen once; the top ten hold around 2.9%. The germline CDR1 and CDR2 sequences are MNHNS and SASEGT. The CDR3 contains 15 residues. The ends lost 2 bases at V and 3 bases at J; junction bases unmatched: 3. The sequenced material came from peripheral blood. The chain carries TRBV6-1 and TRBJ1-4; TRBD1 agrees at 7 bases. This clonotype was obtained from a woman aged 60-75 years with acute or convalescent COVID-19. The CDR3 spells CASSETDRANEKLFF. In DNA, the CDR3 is TGTGCCAGCAGTGAAACAGACAGGGCTAATGAAAAACTGTTTTTT.